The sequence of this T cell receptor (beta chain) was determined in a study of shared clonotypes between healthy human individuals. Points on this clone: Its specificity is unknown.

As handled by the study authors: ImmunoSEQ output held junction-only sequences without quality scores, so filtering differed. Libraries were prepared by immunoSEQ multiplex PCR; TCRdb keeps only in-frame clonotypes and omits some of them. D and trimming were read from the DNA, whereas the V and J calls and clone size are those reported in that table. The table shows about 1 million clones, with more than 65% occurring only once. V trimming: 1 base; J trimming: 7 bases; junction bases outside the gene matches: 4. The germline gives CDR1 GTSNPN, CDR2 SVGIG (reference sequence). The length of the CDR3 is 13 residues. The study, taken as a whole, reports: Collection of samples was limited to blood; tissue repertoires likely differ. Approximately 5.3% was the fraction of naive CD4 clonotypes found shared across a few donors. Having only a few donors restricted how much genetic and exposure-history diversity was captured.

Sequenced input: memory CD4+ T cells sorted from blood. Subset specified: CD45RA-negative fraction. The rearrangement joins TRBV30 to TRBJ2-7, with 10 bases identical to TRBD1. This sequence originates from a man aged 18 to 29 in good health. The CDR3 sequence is CAWSAGQGIEQYF. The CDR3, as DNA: TGTGCCTGGAGTGCGGGACAGGGGATAGAGCAGTACTTC. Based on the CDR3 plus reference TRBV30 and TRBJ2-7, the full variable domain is SQTIHQWPATLVQPVGSPLSLECTVEGTSNPNLYWYRQAAGRGLQLLFYSVGIGQISSEVPQNLSASRPQDRQFILSSKKLLLSDSGFYLCAWSAGQGIEQYFGPGTRLTVT.